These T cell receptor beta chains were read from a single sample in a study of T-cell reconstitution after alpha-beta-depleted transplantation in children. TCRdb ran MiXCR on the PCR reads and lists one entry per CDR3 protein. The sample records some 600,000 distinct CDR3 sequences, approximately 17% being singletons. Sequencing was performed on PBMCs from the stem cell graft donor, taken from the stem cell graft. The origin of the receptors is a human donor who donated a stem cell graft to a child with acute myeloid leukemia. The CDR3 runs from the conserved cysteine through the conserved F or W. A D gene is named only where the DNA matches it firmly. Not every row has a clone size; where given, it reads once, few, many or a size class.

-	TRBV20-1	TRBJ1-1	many	TGCAGTGTAGGGGCAGGGCCCATGAACACTGAAGCTTTCTTT	CSVGAGPMNTEAFF
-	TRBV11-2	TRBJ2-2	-	TGTGCCAGCAGCCTTTTACTTGGGGAGCTGTTTTTT	CASSLLLGELFF
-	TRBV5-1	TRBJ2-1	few	TGCGCCAGCAGCTTGATGCGGGGAGTCGAGTACAATGAGCAGTTCTTC	CASSLMRGVEYNEQFF
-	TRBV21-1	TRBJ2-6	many	TGTGCCAGCAGCAAAAGGGAGGGACAGGCTTTCCCTGGGGCCAACGTCCTGACTTTC	CASSKREGQAFPGANVLTF
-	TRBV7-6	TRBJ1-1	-	TGTGCCAGCAGCTTAGGCGGGCCTCTGGAGAACACTGAAGCTTTCTTT	CASSLGGPLENTEAFF
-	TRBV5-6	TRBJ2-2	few	TGTGCCAGCAGGTTCTCTGCGGGGAGAGCGGCGGAGCTGTTTTTT	CASRFSAGRAAELFF
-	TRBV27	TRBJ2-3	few	TGTGCCACCGAAGGCTTTGACGGCACAGATACGCAGTATTTT	CATEGFDGTDTQYF
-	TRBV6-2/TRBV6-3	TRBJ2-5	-	TGTGCCAGCAGCTGGGTTAAAGAGACCCAGTACTTC	CASSWVKETQYF
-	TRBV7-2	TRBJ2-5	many	TGTGCCAGCAGCCCTCTGAGTGGGAGTGAGACCCAGTACTTC	CASSPLSGSETQYF
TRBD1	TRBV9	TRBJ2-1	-	TGTGCCAGCAGCACCCGGGACAGAGCCTACAATGAGCAGTTCTTC	CASSTRDRAYNEQFF
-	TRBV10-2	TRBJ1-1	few	TGCGCCAGCCTAGGGGGAAGGGGTGAAGCTTTCTTT	CASLGGRGEAFF
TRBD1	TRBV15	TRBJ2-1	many	TGTGCCACCAGCAATAGGGCGGACAGGGATTACAATGAGCAGTTCTTC	CATSNRADRDYNEQFF
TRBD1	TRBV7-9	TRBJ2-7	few	TGTGCCAGCAGCAACGCCGGGACAGCAGGCGAGCAGTACTTC	CASSNAGTAGEQYF
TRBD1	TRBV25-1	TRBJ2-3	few	TGTGCCAGCAGTGACTGGACAGGGGTCTCTACAGATACGCAGTATTTT	CASSDWTGVSTDTQYF
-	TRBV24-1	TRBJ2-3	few	TGTGCCACCAGTGATGATCGGGTGAGCACAGATACGCAGTATTTT	CATSDDRVSTDTQYF
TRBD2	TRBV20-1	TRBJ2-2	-	TGCAGTGCTAGAGAGGGGACTAGCGGGGGGCCCGGGGAGCTGTTTTTT	CSAREGTSGGPGELFF
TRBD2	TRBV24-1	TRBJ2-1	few	TGTGCCACCAGTGAGTCAATCGGGGGGGCGGAGGTGGATGAGCAGTTCTTC	CATSESIGGAEVDEQFF
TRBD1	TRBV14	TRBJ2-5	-	TGTGCCAGCAGCTTACACAGGGGGCCGGAGGAGACCCAGTACTTC	CASSLHRGPEETQYF
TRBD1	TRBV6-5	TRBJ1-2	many	TGTGCCAGCAGTACAGGGGGCATCGATGGCTACACCTTC	CASSTGGIDGYTF
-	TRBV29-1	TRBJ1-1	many	TGCAGCACCCGTGGAGAAGGGTACACTGAAGCTTTCTTT	CSTRGEGYTEAFF
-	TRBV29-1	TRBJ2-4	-	TGCAGCGTTGAACCCGACCCCCGGGCCAAAAACATTCAGTACTTC	CSVEPDPRAKNIQYF
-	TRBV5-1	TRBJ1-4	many	TGCGCCAGCAGCTTGAGTAACAGGGTGACTAATGAAAAACTGTTTTTT	CASSLSNRVTNEKLFF
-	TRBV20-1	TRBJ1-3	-	TGCAGTGCTACCCCCGGCAGGGTTACTGGAAACACCATATATTTT	CSATPGRVTGNTIYF
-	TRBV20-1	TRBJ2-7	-	TGCAGTGCTAGAGATGGGTCGGGGGCGGTTACCTACGAGCAGTACTTC	CSARDGSGAVTYEQYF
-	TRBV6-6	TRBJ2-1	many	TGTGCCAGCAGCCTTAGAGCGGATGAGCAGTTCTTC	CASSLRADEQFF
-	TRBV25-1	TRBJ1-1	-	TGTGCCAGCAGTGACACCCTGACTGAAGCTTTCTTT	CASSDTLTEAFF
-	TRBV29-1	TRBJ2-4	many	TGCAGCGTTGATTCTGGGGACCTAGCCAAAAACATTCAGTACTTC	CSVDSGDLAKNIQYF
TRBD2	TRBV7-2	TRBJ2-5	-	TGTGCCAGCAGCCCCACGGGTAGCGGGGGTTGGGAGAACCAGTACTTC	CASSPTGSGGWENQYF
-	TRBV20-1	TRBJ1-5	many	TGCAGTGCTAGCAGAGCCCTCGCGGCGATGAATCAGCCCCAGCATTTT	CSASRALAAMNQPQHF
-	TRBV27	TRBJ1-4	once	TGTGCCAGCAGCAAGGGGAGAGGACTGTTTTTT	CASSKGRGLFF
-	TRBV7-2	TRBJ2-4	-	TGTGCCAGCAGCTTATCTACCGGGGTAGTGGCCAAAAACATTCAGTACTTC	CASSLSTGVVAKNIQYF
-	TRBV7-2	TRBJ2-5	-	TGTGCCAGCAGCTTAGAATCGCGGGGAGAGACCCAGTACTTC	CASSLESRGETQYF
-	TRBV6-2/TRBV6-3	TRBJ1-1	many	TGTGCCAGCAGTTATCCCACTGAAGCTTTCTTT	CASSYPTEAFF
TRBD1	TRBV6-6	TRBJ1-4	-	TGTGCCAGCAGTTTGGGGACAGGAGGAAAACTGTTTTTT	CASSLGTGGKLFF
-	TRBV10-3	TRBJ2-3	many	TGTGCCATCAGGTCAGATACAGATACGCAGTATTTT	CAIRSDTDTQYF
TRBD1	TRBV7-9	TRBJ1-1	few	TGTGCCAGCAGCTTAGCGACAGGGGCTGAAGCTTTCTTT	CASSLATGAEAFF
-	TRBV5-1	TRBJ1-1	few	TGCGCCAGCAGCTCCCTCCCGGGTGGAACTGAAGCTTTCTTT	CASSSLPGGTEAFF
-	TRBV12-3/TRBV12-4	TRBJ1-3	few	TGTGCCAGCAGTTATATCCAGGGGAGTGGAAACACCATATATTTT	CASSYIQGSGNTIYF
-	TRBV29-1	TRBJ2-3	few	TGCAGCGTTGAATCCCGCAGCACAGATACGCAGTATTTT	CSVESRSTDTQYF
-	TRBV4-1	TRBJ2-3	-	TGCGCCAGCAGCCAATCAGGCACGGCAGATACGCAGTATTTT	CASSQSGTADTQYF
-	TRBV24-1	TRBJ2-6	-	TGTGCCACCATCAGGGGATCCGGGGCCAACGTCCTGACTTTC	CATIRGSGANVLTF
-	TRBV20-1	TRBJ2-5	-	TGCAGTGCTAGAGCCGTTAGTCAGACCCAGTACTTC	CSARAVSQTQYF